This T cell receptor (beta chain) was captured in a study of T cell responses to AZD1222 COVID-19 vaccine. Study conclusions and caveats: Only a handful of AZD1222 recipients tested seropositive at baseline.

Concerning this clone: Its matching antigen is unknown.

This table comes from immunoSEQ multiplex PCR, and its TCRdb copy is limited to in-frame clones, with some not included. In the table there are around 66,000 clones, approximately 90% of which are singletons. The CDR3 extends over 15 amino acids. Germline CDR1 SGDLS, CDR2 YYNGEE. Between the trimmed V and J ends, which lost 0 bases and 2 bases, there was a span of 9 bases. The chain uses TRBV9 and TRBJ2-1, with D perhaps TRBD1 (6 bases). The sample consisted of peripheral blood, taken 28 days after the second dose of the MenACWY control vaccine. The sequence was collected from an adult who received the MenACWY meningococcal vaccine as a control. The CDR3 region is CASSVGRGTYNEQFF. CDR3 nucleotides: TGTGCCAGCAGCGTAGGCAGGGGAACCTACAATGAGCAGTTCTTC.